This T cell receptor (beta chain) was sequenced for a study of OX40 agonist ivuxolimab in advanced cancers. Points from the study as a whole: Undetermined was the antigen specificity of the expanded peripheral T cells. Relative to CD4+, CD8+ T cells held more expanded clones on average. A proportion of nonresponders additionally exhibited low normalized T-cell clonal expansion.

Germline assignment: CDR1 WNHNN and CDR2 SYGVQD (reference sequence). Trimming cost V 10 bases and J 5 bases, with 17 bases left between them. There are 13 residues in the CDR3. Points on this clone: Its antigen is as yet unknown.

Patients were ineligible given autoimmune disease history or systemic immunosuppression. TCRdb's table, derived via immunoSEQ multiplex PCR, lists solely in-frame clones and lacks some. The sample has more than 70,000 clones; 89% are singletons. This clonotype was obtained from an adult with an advanced solid tumor such as melanoma, head and neck, liver or kidney cancer. Sequenced material: CD4+ or CD8+ T cells sorted from blood, taken in a trial of the OX40 agonist ivuxolimab. The chain is built from TRBV10-1 and TRBJ1-1; D is possibly TRBD1 (6 bases). CDR3 in amino acids: CATSRQVETEAFF. The CDR3 DNA follows: TGCGCCACCTCGAGACAGGTCGAGACTGAAGCTTTCTTT.